Listed here are 7 T cell receptor beta chains from one sample, sequenced in a study of T cell repertoires in cytomegalovirus infection. The antigens of these receptors remain unknown. TCRdb itself ran the reads through MiXCR, one entry per CDR3 protein. The sample includes about 480,000 distinct CDR3 sequences, 30% to 40% seen only once; the top ten take about 17%. Sample: cultured PBMCs, taken from culture after CMV antigen stimulation. These receptors all come from a human donor in good health (CMV status not recorded). Some clones in this sample may be carry-over from other donors' samples.

The CDR3 loop is CASSQLRTGGDEAFF. CDR3 DNA: TGCGCCAGCAGCCAACTGCGGACAGGGGGCGATGAAGCTTTCTTT. J is TRBJ1-1 and V is TRBV4-1, with 11 nucleotides matching TRBD1. Per germline, CDR1 MGHRA and CDR2 YSYEKL. The V segment lost 2 bases and the J segment 7 bases; nucleotides outside the gene matches: 6. CDR3 length: 15 residues.

DNA for the CDR3: TGTGCCAGTAGTATAGATGGGTTTGAAGCTTTCTTT. Protein product: CASSIDGFEAFF. V usage is TRBV19 and J usage is TRBJ1-1; no definite D call. Germline V gene data show CDR1 as LNHDA and CDR2 as SQIVND (reference sequence). V lost 0 bases and J 7 bases, leaving 6 bases between the germline ends. This CDR3 is 12 amino acids long.

The V and J genes are TRBV11-2 and TRBJ2-2; D not resolved. Germline values: CDR1 SGHAT, CDR2 FQNNGV. Trimming cost V 1 base and J 6 bases, with 15 bases left between them. This CDR3 spans 16 amino acids. CDR3 sequence (DNA): TGTGCCAGCAGCTTAGTCTTGAGTAGGCGAGCCGGGGAGCTGTTTTTT. Translation: CASSLVLSRRAGELFF.

This clonotype appeared a few times. The chain combines TRBV19 with TRBJ2-3, with TRBD2 matching 8 bases. The CDR3 is 18 residues long. Germline V CDR1 and CDR2: LNHDA, SQIVND (reference sequence). V lost 8 bases, J lost 2 bases, and 18 bases stayed unmatched. CDR3 sequence: CASSRGTRLAHSTDTQYF. For the CDR3, the DNA is TGTGCCAGTTCCCGGGGGACTAGACTTGCCCATTCCACAGATACGCAGTATTTT.

The V gene is TRBV12-3 or TRBV12-4, the J gene TRBJ2-1; 8 nucleotides match TRBD2. The length of the CDR3 is 15 residues. The trim removed 5 bases at V and 4 bases at J, leaving 7 bases unmatched. CDR3: CASSALSGGYNEQFF. The CDR3 region has the DNA TGTGCCAGCAGTGCTCTGTCGGGAGGGTACAATGAGCAGTTCTTC.

The chain is built from TRBV5-4 and TRBJ1-4, with 9 bases that match TRBD1. The CDR3 length is 15 residues. The junction had 5 bases not matched to a gene; V was cut back by 3 bases and J by 5 bases. CDR1 is SGHNT, CDR2 YYREEE, per germline (reference sequence). As DNA, the CDR3 is TGTGCCAGCAGCTCACCGGGACAGGGAAATGAAAAACTGTTTTTT. It codes for CASSSPGQGNEKLFF.

This clonotype was picked up many times. The V and J genes are TRBV19 and TRBJ1-1; possibly TRBD1 for D (6 bases). The V end lost 5 bases, the J end lost 3 bases, and 13 bases lay between the germline ends. This CDR3 has 14 residues. CDR1 and CDR2 (germline): LNHDA, SQIVND (reference sequence). Here the CDR3 DNA reads TGTGCCAGTAGTGTACAGGGTAGGTACACTGAAGCTTTCTTT. Translated: CASSVQGRYTEAFF.